The 28 T cell receptor beta chains reported below all come from one sample, sequenced in a study of blood T cell repertoires in COVID-19. TCRdb's table, derived via immunoSEQ multiplex PCR, lists solely in-frame clones and lacks some. There are roughly 330,000 clones in the sample; approximately 88% occur only once, and roughly 4% lies in the top ten. Sequences were obtained from peripheral blood. Receptors were obtained from a woman in her fifties or sixties with active or convalescent COVID-19.

In nucleotides, the CDR3 is TGTGCCAGCAGTGAACAGGGGGCAGGATCAGATACGCAGTATTTT. Encoded protein: CASSEQGAGSDTQYF. V usage is TRBV6-1 and J usage is TRBJ2-3; 8 nucleotides align to TRBD1. V shed 2 bases and J 4 bases; nucleotides not matched to a gene: 5. CDR3 length: 15 amino acids. Germline loops: CDR1 MNHNS, CDR2 SASEGT.

The V and J genes are TRBV19 and TRBJ2-7; TRBD1 might be the D (5 bases). Germline assignment: CDR1 LNHDA and CDR2 SQIVND (reference sequence). There are 12 residues in the CDR3. Trimming removed 4 bases from V and 7 bases from J, with 11 bases in between. CDR3 loop: CASSTGLQEQYF. Here the CDR3 DNA reads TGTGCCAGTAGTACAGGGTTGCAAGAGCAGTACTTC.

The chain has TRBV5-1 and TRBJ1-1, with D tentatively TRBD1 (6 bases). The CDR3 has 14 residues. The germline V gene encodes CDR1 SGHRS and CDR2 YFSETQ. With 4 bases removed from V and 5 bases from J, the gap between germline ends came to 15 bases. This CDR3 reads CASSRDRLRTEAFF. CDR3 sequence (DNA): TGCGCCAGCAGCCGTGACAGGCTGAGAACTGAAGCTTTCTTT.

This sequence joins TRBV7-2 and TRBJ1-2; tentative D call: TRBD1 (5 bases). V lost 10 bases to trimming and J lost 6 bases, with 12 bases between them. CDR1 is SGHTA and CDR2 is FQGNSA in the germline V gene. The CDR3 runs 11 residues. The DNA for the CDR3 is TGTGCCACCGGGGGTAGGAATGGCTACACCTTC. Amino acid sequence: CATGGRNGYTF.

The genes are TRBV7-8 and TRBJ1-5, with 7 bases lining up with TRBD1. Germline values: CDR1 SGHVS, CDR2 FQNEAQ. After removal of 0 bases from V and 0 bases from J, the junction contained 5 bases not matched to a gene. This CDR3 comprises 17 residues. CDR3 region: CASSLAMRGLSNQPQHF. The DNA of the CDR3 is TGTGCCAGCAGCTTAGCCATGAGGGGGCTTAGCAATCAGCCCCAGCATTTT.

The V and J genes are TRBV5-6 and TRBJ1-3; tentatively, D is TRBD1 (6 bases). Trimming cost V 1 base and J 0 bases, with 14 bases left between them. This CDR3 spans 17 amino acids. The V gene's germline CDR1 is SGHDT and CDR2 YYEEEE. In DNA, the CDR3 is TGTGCCAGCAGCTTGTGGGGACACACCGCCTCTGGAAACACCATATATTTT. Protein product: CASSLWGHTASGNTIYF.

This rearrangement joins TRBV27 to TRBJ1-2, with a weak D call TRBD1 (6 bases). Per the germline V gene, CDR1 is MNHEY and CDR2 is SMNVEV (reference sequence). Trimming cost V 3 bases and J 2 bases, with 7 bases left between them. The CDR3 length is 13 residues. The CDR3 DNA sequence: TGTGCCAGCAGTTTCACAGGGAACTATGGCTACACCTTC. Its translation: CASSFTGNYGYTF.

CDR3: CASSLFFFAGATDNEQFF. The CDR3 coding sequence is TGTGCCAGCAGTTTATTCTTTTTCGCGGGAGCTACCGACAATGAGCAGTTCTTC. The chain links TRBV27 to TRBJ2-1; 7 nucleotides align to TRBD2. V was pared by 1 base and J by 5 bases, with 14 bases of the junction left unmatched. Germline CDR1 MNHEY, CDR2 SMNVEV (reference sequence). The CDR3 is 18 residues long.

The rearrangement joins TRBV11-2 to TRBJ1-1; 8 bases are a match to TRBD1. The CDR3 has 19 amino acids. The junction had 22 bases not matched to a gene; V was cut back by 5 bases and J by 5 bases. Germline-derived CDR1 and CDR2 are SGHAT and FQNNGV. The CDR3 nucleotides read TGTGCCAGCAGCCCACTTCGGGCCGACCCAGGGGGCAGAAGAACTGAAGCTTTCTTT. Its translation: CASSPLRADPGGRRTEAFF.

The chain links TRBV13 to TRBJ1-1, with 8 bases lining up with TRBD1. The V and J ends lost 1 base and 4 bases, in that order; junction bases with no gene match: 5. There are 15 residues in the CDR3. Germline CDR1 PRHDT, CDR2 FYEKMQ (reference sequence). CDR3 protein: CASSLAGGRVTEAFF. The CDR3 nucleotides are TGTGCCAGCAGCTTAGCAGGGGGCAGAGTCACTGAAGCTTTCTTT.

This clone was recorded only once. The chain links TRBV18 to TRBJ2-5, with a tentative D call TRBD1 (6 bases). Germline-derived CDR1 and CDR2 are KGHSH and LQKENI. The CDR3 consists of 15 residues. V lost 0 bases and J lost 5, with 13 bases in between. The CDR3 sequence is CASSPPGARGETQYF. DNA of the CDR3: TGTGCCAGCTCACCACCGGGGGCGAGAGGGGAGACCCAGTACTTC.

Of note for this clone: The sample carries other DNA sequences with the same CDR3. The chain employs TRBV18 and TRBJ2-7; 7 bases match TRBD1. Germline-derived CDR1 and CDR2 are KGHSH and LQKENI. This CDR3 region has 13 residues. Unmatched junction bases numbered 3, after V lost 6 bases and J lost 1 base. The DNA of the CDR3 is TGTGCCAGCTCCCGACAGGGATCCTACGAGCAGTACTTC. It codes for CASSRQGSYEQYF.

The chain carries TRBV5-1 and TRBJ1-2; a weak D match, TRBD1 (5 bases). V lost 4 bases and J lost 2, with 21 bases in between. CDR1 and CDR2 (germline): SGHRS, YFSETQ. This CDR3 comprises 17 residues. In DNA, the CDR3 is TGCGCCAGCAGCGGCGGGACGGCACCTCTCGGCAACTATGGCTACACCTTC. It is translated as CASSGGTAPLGNYGYTF.

The chain carries TRBV7-9 and TRBJ2-3; the match to TRBD1 covers 7 bases. V lost 2 bases, J lost 6 bases, and 11 bases stayed unmatched. In germline, CDR1 is SEHNR, CDR2 FQNEAQ (reference sequence). This CDR3 has 16 residues. CDR3 DNA: TGTGCCAGCAGCTTATTTCGGGACAGCCTGGCGGATACGCAGTATTTT. Its protein product is CASSLFRDSLADTQYF. The whole variable domain, filled in from reference TRBV7-9 and TRBJ2-3, reads DTGVSQNPRHKITKRGQNVTFRCDPISEHNRLYWYRQTLGQGPEFLTYFQNEAQLEKSRLLSDRFSAERPKGSFSTLEIQRTEQGDSAMYLCASSLFRDSLADTQYFGPGTRLTVL.

The V gene is TRBV18, the J gene TRBJ1-2, with a tentative D call TRBD1 (5 bases). This CDR3 contains 14 residues. V lost 1 base and J lost 2, with 8 bases in between. Germline V gene data show CDR1 as KGHSH and CDR2 as LQKENI. The chain's CDR3 is CASSPQTANYGYTF. Here the CDR3 DNA reads TGTGCCAGCTCACCACAGACAGCCAACTATGGCTACACCTTC.

A word on this clone: A junction boundary mismatches the germline segment, possibly from a read error. The chain employs TRBV7-7 and TRBJ2-2, with 10 bases matching TRBD1. The CDR3 sequence is 16 residues long. CDR1 SSHAT and CDR2 FNYEAQ come from the germline V gene (reference sequence). The CDR3 coding sequence is TGTGCTAGCAGCTTAGCGTGGACAGGGGGGACCGGGGAGCTGTTTTTT. Residues: CASSLAWTGGTGELFF.

This chain joins TRBV9 and TRBJ2-5, with no clear D. CDR1 is SGDLS, CDR2 YYNGEE, per germline. V lost 0 bases and J lost 5, with 8 bases in between. This CDR3 is 13 amino acids long. DNA for the CDR3: TGTGCCAGCAGCGTAGCCGATGGCGAGACCCAGTACTTC. Translated, it gives CASSVADGETQYF. The full variable domain, in which reference TRBV9 and TRBJ2-5 provide the parts outside the CDR3, is DSGVTQTPKHLITATGQRVTLRCSPRSGDLSVYWYQQSLDQGLQFLIQYYNGEERAKGNILERFSAQQFPDLHSELNLSSLELGDSALYFCASSVADGETQYFGPGTRLLVL.

V is TRBV5-6 and J is TRBJ1-2; 8 bases map to TRBD1. Germline CDR1 SGHDT, CDR2 YYEEEE. The CDR3 extends over 14 amino acids. The V and J ends lost 3 bases and 5 bases, in that order; junction bases with no gene match: 6. The DNA of the CDR3 is TGTGCCAGCAGCTCGGACAGGGTGGAGTATGGCTACACCTTC. As protein: CASSSDRVEYGYTF.

The chain is built from TRBV5-1 and TRBJ2-1; 11 bases line up with TRBD2. Germline CDR1 SGHRS, CDR2 YFSETQ. CDR3 length: 15 amino acids. The ends lost 3 bases at V and 3 bases at J; junction bases unmatched: 2. CDR3 coding DNA: TGCGCCAGCAGCTCTCTAGCGGGAGGCTACAATGAGCAGTTCTTC. Translated, it gives CASSSLAGGYNEQFF.

This clone was seen once. The chain links TRBV4-1 to TRBJ2-3; TRBD1 matches at 10 bases. The CDR3 loop spans 15 amino acids. Germline values: CDR1 MGHRA, CDR2 YSYEKL. After removal of 4 bases from V and 5 bases from J, the junction contained 6 bases not matched to a gene. The chain's CDR3 is CASSPGTGALDTQYF. The CDR3 coding sequence is TGCGCCAGCAGCCCCGGGACAGGGGCCTTAGATACGCAGTATTTT.

The chain joins TRBV4-1 to TRBJ2-7, with TRBD1 identical over 9 bases. This CDR3 contains 15 residues. Looked up from germline, CDR1 is MGHRA and CDR2 is YSYEKL. V trimming: 1 base; J trimming: 5 bases; junction bases outside the gene matches: 6. For the CDR3, the DNA is TGCGCCAGCAGCCAAGCCGGACAGGGGCGGAACGAGCAGTACTTC. It translates to CASSQAGQGRNEQYF.

The chain carries TRBV2 and TRBJ1-3, with a weak D call TRBD1 (6 bases). This CDR3 comprises 16 residues. The germline V gene encodes CDR1 SNHLY and CDR2 FYNNEI. Trimming took 6 bases from V and 0 from J, leaving 15 bases between them. The CDR3 DNA reads as TGTGCCAGCAGAACCCGGACAGCTCTCTCTGGAAACACCATATATTTT. Translation gives CASRTRTALSGNTIYF. The entire variable domain, with the rest obtained from reference TRBV2 and TRBJ1-3, is as follows: EPEVTQTPSHQVTQMGQEVILRCVPISNHLYFYWYRQILGQKVEFLVSFYNNEISEKSEIFDDQFSVERPDGSNFTLKIRSTKLEDSAMYFCASRTRTALSGNTIYFGEGSWLTVV.

This chain links TRBV4-3 with TRBJ2-7, with 10 bases matching TRBD1. There are 16 residues in the CDR3. V shed 0 bases and J 2 bases; nucleotides not matched to a gene: 4. The germline CDR1 and CDR2 sequences are LGHNA and YSLEER. The CDR3 sequence: CASSQDRQGATYEQYF. The CDR3 bases are TGCGCCAGCAGCCAAGATCGACAGGGGGCCACCTACGAGCAGTACTTC.

The chain carries TRBV27 and TRBJ2-6, with D possibly TRBD1 on 6 matching bases. The V end lost 2 bases, the J end lost 1 base, and 12 bases lay between the germline ends. CDR3 length: 17 amino acids. The germline V gene has CDR1 MNHEY and CDR2 SMNVEV (reference sequence). The CDR3 loop reads CASSLRQARSGANVLTF. For the CDR3, the DNA is TGTGCCAGCAGTTTACGACAGGCCCGTTCTGGGGCCAACGTCCTGACTTTC.

The rearrangement uses TRBV10-3 and TRBJ2-7; tentatively, D is TRBD2 (5 bases). Germline V gene sequence: CDR1 ENHRY, CDR2 SYGVKD. V was pared by 6 bases and J by 1 base, with 16 bases between. The CDR3 covers 15 residues. In DNA, the CDR3 is TGTGCCATCAGAAGGGTAGGGTCGGGGTCCTACGAGCAGTACTTC. Protein product: CAIRRVGSGSYEQYF.

The rearrangement links TRBV12-5 to TRBJ2-7, with unresolved D. The CDR3 is 11 residues long. In germline, CDR1 is LGHNT, CDR2 FRNRAP. Trimming took 5 bases from V and 3 from J, leaving 5 bases between them. The CDR3 here is CASGTNYEQYF. CDR3 coding DNA: TGTGCTAGTGGTACTAACTACGAGCAGTACTTC.

The V gene is TRBV27, the J gene TRBJ1-6; maybe TRBD1 (6 bases). The CDR3 length is 16 residues. CDR1 and CDR2 (germline): MNHEY, SMNVEV (reference sequence). Trimming removed 10 bases from V and 7 bases from J, with 23 bases in between. In nucleotides, the CDR3 is TGTGCCACCGGGGGGCGGGTAGACGTCGGGAATTCACCCCTCCACTTT. It specifies CATGGRVDVGNSPLHF.

This clone was counted a single time. The rearrangement links TRBV21-1 to TRBJ1-1. TRBV21-1 is designated a pseudogene. The CDR3 extends over 13 amino acids. CDR3 protein: CASSKASVHEAFF. CDR3 nucleotides: TGTGCCAGCAGCAAGGCCAGCGTTCATGAAGCTTTCTTT.